This TCR beta chain was identified during a study of technical replicates of blood from a few donors. Between the trimmed V and J ends, which lost 2 bases and 3 bases, there was a span of 10 bases. The V gene's germline CDR1 is SNHLY and CDR2 FYNNEI. The CDR3 consists of 14 residues. Repertoires were generated with immunoSEQ multiplex PCR, while TCRdb's copy carries only in-frame clones and drops some. The profile shows 95,000 to 100,000 clones, over 95% of them singletons. Sequencing used T cells isolated from PBMCs. V gene TRBV2 combines with J gene TRBJ1-1, with D hard to call. The clonotype comes from a human donor in good health. The CDR3 here is CASSEYGRDTEAFF. In DNA form, the CDR3 reads TGTGCCAGCAGTGAATACGGGAGGGACACTGAAGCTTTCTTT.